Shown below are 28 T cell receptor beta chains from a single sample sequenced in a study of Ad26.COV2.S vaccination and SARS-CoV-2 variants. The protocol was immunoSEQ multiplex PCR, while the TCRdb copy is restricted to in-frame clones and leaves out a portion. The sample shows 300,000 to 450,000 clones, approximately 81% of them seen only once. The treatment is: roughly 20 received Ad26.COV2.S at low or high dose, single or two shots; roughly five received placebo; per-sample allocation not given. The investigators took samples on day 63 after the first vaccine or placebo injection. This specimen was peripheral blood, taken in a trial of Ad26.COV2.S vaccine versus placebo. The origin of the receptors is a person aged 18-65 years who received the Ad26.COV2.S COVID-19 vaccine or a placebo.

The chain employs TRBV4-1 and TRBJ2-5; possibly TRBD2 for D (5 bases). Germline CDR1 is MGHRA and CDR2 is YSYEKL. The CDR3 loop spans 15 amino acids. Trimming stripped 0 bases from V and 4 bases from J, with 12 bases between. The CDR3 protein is CASSQEIGVRETQYF. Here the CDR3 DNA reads TGCGCCAGCAGCCAAGAAATCGGGGTTCGAGAGACCCAGTACTTC.

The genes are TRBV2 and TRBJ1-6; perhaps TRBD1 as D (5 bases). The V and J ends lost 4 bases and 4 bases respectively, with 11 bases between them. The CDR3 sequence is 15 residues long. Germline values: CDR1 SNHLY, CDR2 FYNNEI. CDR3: CASSVSGAYNSPLHF. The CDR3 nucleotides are TGTGCCAGCAGTGTTAGTGGGGCTTATAATTCACCCCTCCACTTT.

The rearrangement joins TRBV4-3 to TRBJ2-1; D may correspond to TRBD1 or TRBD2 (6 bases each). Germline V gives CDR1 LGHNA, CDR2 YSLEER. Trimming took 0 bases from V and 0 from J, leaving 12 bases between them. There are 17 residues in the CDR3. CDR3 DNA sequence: TGCGCCAGCAGCCAAGACGGGGGCTCCAGCTCCTACAATGAGCAGTTCTTC. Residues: CASSQDGGSSSYNEQFF.

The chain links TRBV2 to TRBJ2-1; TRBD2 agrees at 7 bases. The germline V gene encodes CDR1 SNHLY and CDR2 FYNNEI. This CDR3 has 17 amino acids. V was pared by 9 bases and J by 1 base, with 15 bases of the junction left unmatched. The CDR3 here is CARTGAERGRSYNEQFF. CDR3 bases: TGTGCCAGAACCGGGGCAGAGCGGGGTCGGTCCTACAATGAGCAGTTCTTC.

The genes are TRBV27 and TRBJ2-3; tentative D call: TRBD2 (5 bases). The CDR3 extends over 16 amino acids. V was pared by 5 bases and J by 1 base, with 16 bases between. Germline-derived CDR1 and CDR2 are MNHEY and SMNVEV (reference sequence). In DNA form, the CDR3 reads TGTGCCAGCAGTCTACTCACTAGAACTGGCACAGATACGCAGTATTTT. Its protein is CASSLLTRTGTDTQYF.

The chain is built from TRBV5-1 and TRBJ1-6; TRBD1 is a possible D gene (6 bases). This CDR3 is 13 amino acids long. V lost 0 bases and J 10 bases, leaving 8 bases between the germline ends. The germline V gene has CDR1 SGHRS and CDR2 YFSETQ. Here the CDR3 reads CASSLAGESPLHF. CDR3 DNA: TGCGCCAGCAGCTTGGCAGGGGAGTCACCCCTCCACTTT.

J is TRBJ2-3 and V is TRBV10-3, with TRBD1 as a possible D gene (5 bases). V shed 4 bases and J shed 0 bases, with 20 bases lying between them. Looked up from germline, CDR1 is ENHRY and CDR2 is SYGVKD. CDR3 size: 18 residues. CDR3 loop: CAISGARGGATSTDTQYF. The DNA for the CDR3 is TGTGCCATCAGTGGGGCTAGGGGTGGAGCGACTAGCACAGATACGCAGTATTTT.

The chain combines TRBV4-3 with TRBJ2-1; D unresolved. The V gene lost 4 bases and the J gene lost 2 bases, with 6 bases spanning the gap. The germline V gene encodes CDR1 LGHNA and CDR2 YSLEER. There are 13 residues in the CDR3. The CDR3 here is CASSLVTYNEQFF. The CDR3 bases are TGCGCCAGCAGCCTCGTAACCTACAATGAGCAGTTCTTC.

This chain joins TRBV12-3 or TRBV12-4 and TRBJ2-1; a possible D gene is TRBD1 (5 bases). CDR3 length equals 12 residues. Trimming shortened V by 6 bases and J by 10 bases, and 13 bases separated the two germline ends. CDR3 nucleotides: TGTGCCAGCAGCTACGACAGACAAGAGCAGTTCTTC. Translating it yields CASSYDRQEQFF.

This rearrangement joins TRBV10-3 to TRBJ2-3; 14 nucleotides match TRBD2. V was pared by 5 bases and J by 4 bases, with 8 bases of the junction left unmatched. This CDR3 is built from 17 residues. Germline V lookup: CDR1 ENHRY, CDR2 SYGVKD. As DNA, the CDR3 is TGTGCCATCAGTAGACCGGGACTAGCGGGAGAGTCAGATACGCAGTATTTT. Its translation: CAISRPGLAGESDTQYF.

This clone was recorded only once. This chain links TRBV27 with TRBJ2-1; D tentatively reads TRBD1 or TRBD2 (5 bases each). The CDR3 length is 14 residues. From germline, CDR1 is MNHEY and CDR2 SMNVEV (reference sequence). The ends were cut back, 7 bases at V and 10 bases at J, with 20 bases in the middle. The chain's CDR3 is CASIPSSGRREQFF. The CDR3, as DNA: TGTGCCAGCATCCCCTCCTCGGGGCGGCGGGAGCAGTTCTTC.

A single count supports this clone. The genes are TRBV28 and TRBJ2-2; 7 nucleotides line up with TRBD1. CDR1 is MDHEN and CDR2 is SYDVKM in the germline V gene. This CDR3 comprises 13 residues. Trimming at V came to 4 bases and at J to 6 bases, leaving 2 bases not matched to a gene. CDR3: CASSSTGAGELFF. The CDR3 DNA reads TGTGCCAGCAGTTCAACAGGGGCCGGGGAGCTGTTTTTT.

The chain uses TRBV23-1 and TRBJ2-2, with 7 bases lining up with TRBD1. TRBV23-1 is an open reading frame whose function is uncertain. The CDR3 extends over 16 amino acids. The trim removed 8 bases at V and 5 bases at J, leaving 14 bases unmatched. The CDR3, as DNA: TGCGCCAGCCGACAGGGAGAGACTACCCTTACCGGGGAGCTGTTTTTT. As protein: CASRQGETTLTGELFF.

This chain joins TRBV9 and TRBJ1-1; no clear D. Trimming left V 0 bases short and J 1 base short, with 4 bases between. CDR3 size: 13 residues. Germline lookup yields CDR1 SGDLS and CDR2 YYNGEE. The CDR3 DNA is TGTGCCAGCAGCGTAGACGGGAACACTGAAGCTTTCTTT. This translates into CASSVDGNTEAFF.

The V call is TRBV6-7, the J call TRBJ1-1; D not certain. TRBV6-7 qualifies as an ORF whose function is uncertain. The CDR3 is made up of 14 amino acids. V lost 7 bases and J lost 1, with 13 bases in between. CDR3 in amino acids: CASTTPPGNTEAFF. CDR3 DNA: TGTGCCAGCACCACGCCGCCTGGGAACACTGAAGCTTTCTTT.

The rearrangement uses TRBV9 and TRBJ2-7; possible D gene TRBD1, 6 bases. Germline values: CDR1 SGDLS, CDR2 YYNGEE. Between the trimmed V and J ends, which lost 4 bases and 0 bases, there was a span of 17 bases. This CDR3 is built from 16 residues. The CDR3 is CASSPSGTLSSYEQYF. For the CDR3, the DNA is TGTGCCAGCAGCCCATCCGGGACACTTAGCTCCTACGAGCAGTACTTC. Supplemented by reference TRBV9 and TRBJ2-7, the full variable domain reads DSGVTQTPKHLITATGQRVTLRCSPRSGDLSVYWYQQSLDQGLQFLIQYYNGEERAKGNILERFSAQQFPDLHSELNLSSLELGDSALYFCASSPSGTLSSYEQYFGPGTRLTVT.

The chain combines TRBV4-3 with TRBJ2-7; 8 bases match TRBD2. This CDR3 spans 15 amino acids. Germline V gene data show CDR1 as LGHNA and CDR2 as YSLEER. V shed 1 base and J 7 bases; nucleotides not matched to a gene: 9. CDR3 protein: CASSQVDSGRREQYF. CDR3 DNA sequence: TGCGCCAGCAGCCAAGTCGACAGCGGGAGACGAGAGCAGTACTTC.

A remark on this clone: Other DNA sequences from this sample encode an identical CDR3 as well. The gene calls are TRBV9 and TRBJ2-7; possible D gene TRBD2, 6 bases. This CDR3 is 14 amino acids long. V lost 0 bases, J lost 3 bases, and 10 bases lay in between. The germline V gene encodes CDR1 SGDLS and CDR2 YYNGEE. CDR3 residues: CASSVGGGNYEQYF. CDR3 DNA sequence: TGTGCCAGCAGCGTAGGTGGGGGGAACTACGAGCAGTACTTC.

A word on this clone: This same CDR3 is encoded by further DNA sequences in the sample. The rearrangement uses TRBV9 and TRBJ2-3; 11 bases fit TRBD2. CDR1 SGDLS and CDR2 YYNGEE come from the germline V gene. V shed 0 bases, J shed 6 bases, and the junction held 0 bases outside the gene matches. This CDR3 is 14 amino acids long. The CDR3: CASSVVAGGDTQYF. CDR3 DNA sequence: TGTGCCAGCAGCGTAGTAGCGGGAGGGGATACGCAGTATTTT. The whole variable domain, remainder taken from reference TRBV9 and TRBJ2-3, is DSGVTQTPKHLITATGQRVTLRCSPRSGDLSVYWYQQSLDQGLQFLIQYYNGEERAKGNILERFSAQQFPDLHSELNLSSLELGDSALYFCASSVVAGGDTQYFGPGTRLTVL.

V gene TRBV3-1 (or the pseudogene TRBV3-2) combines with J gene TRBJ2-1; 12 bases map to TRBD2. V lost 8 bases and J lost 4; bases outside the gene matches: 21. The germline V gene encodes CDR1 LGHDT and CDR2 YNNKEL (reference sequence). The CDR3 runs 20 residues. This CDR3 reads CASFPDSASGRATKYNEQFF. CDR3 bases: TGTGCCAGCTTCCCCGACTCGGCTAGCGGGAGGGCCACCAAATACAATGAGCAGTTCTTC.

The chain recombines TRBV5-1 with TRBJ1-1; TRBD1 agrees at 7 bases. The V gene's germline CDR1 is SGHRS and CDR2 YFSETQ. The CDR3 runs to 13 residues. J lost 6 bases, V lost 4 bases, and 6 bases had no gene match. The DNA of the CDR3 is TGCGCCAGCAGCGCACCGGGACAGCCTGAAGCTTTCTTT. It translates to CASSAPGQPEAFF.

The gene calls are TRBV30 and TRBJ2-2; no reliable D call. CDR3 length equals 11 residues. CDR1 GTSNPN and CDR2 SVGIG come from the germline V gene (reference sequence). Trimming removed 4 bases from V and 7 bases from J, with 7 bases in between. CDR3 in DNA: TGTGCCTGGACTTTGGACGGGGAGCTGTTTTTT. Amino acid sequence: CAWTLDGELFF. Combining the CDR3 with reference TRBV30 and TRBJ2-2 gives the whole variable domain SQTIHQWPATLVQPVGSPLSLECTVEGTSNPNLYWYRQAAGRGLQLLFYSVGIGQISSEVPQNLSASRPQDRQFILSSKKLLLSDSGFYLCAWTLDGELFFGEGSRLTVL.

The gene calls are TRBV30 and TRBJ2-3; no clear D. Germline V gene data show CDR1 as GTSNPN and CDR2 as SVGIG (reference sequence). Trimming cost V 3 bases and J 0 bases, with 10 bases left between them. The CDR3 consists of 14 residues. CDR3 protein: CAWSLTSSTDTQYF. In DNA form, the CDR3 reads TGTGCCTGGAGCTTGACATCTAGCACAGATACGCAGTATTTT. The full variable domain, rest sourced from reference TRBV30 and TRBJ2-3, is SQTIHQWPATLVQPVGSPLSLECTVEGTSNPNLYWYRQAAGRGLQLLFYSVGIGQISSEVPQNLSASRPQDRQFILSSKKLLLSDSGFYLCAWSLTSSTDTQYFGPGTRLTVL.

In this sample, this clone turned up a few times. Here the CDR3 DNA reads TGTGCCAGCAGCGGGGGGTACAATGAGCAGTTCTTC. Its protein is CASSGGYNEQFF. The rearrangement uses TRBV14 and TRBJ2-1, with D maybe TRBD2 (6 bases). The CDR3 contains 12 residues. From germline, CDR1 is SGHDN and CDR2 FVKESK. V dropped 5 bases and J dropped 4 bases, with 6 bases sitting between them. Filled out from reference TRBV14 and TRBJ2-1, the complete variable domain reads EAGVTQFPSHSVIEKGQTVTLRCDPISGHDNLYWYRRVMGKEIKFLLHFVKESKQDESGMPNNRFLAERTGGTYSTLKVQPAELEDSGVYFCASSGGYNEQFFGPGTRLTVL.

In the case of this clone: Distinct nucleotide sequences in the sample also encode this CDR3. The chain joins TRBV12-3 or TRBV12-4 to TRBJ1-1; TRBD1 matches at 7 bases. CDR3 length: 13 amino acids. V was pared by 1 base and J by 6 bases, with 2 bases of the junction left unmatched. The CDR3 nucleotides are TGTGCCAGCAGTTTAGGACAGGGCGCTGAAGCTTTCTTT. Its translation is CASSLGQGAEAFF.

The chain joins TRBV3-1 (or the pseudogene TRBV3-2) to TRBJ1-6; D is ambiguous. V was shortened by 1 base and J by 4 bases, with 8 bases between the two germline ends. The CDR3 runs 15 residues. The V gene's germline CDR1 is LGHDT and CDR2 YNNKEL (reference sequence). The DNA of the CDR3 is TGTGCCAGCAGCCAAGGGGAGGGTTATAATTCACCCCTCCACTTT. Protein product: CASSQGEGYNSPLHF.

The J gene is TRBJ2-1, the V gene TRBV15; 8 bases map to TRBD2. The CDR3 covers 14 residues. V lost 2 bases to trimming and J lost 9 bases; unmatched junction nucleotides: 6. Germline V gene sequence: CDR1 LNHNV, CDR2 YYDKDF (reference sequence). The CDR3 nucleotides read TGTGCCACCAGCAGAAAGCGGGAGTTTGGTGAGCAGTTCTTC. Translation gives CATSRKREFGEQFF.

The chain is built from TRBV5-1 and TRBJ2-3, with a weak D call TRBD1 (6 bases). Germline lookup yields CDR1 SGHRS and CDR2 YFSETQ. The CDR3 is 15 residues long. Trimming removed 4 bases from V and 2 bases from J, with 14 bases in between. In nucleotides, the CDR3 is TGCGCCAGCAGCCAGGTCGGACAGATCACAGATACGCAGTATTTT. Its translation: CASSQVGQITDTQYF.